These 12 T cell receptor beta chains were sequenced from one sample in a study of cytomegalovirus exposure and HLA in healthy donors. With 60 Vbeta and 13 Jbeta primers, the PCR was carried out. TCRdb's copy holds only in-frame clones and misses some; the assay was immunoSEQ multiplex PCR. The sample includes about 130,000 clones, 84% seen only once; the top ten take approximately 2.5%. The sample was PBMCs. Every receptor here comes from a man aged 50-59 years in good health and CMV-seronegative.

The rearrangement joins TRBV25-1 to TRBJ2-3; 11 bases map to TRBD1. The CDR3 length is 16 residues. The germline gives CDR1 MGHDK, CDR2 SYGVNS. V lost 3 bases, J lost 6 bases, and 8 bases stayed unmatched. The CDR3 DNA follows: TGTGCCAGCAGTGAGGGACAGGGGGTAAGCCTTGATACGCAGTATTTT. Translating it yields CASSEGQGVSLDTQYF.

The chain joins TRBV28 to TRBJ2-1, with TRBD2 matching 13 bases. The length of the CDR3 is 15 residues. V shed 5 bases, J shed 7 bases, and the junction held 5 bases outside the gene matches. Per the germline V gene, CDR1 is MDHEN and CDR2 is SYDVKM. The DNA of the CDR3 is TGTGCCAGCAGTCCCACTAGCGGGGGGGCAAATGAGCAGTTCTTC. It specifies CASSPTSGGANEQFF. The variable domain in full, with the rest retrieved from reference TRBV28 and TRBJ2-1, is DVKVTQSSRYLVKRTGEKVFLECVQDMDHENMFWYRQDPGLGLRLIYFSYDVKMKEKGDIPEGYSVSREKKERFSLILESASTNQTSMYLCASSPTSGGANEQFFGPGTRLTVL.

The chain links TRBV4-2 to TRBJ2-1, with 7 bases matching TRBD2. The V gene's germline CDR1 is LGHNA and CDR2 YNFKEQ. There are 15 residues in the CDR3. V gave up 1 base and J gave up 6 bases; unmatched junction bases: 6. CDR3 in amino acids: CASSQVGGSFNEQFF. The CDR3 coding sequence is TGTGCCAGCAGCCAAGTGGGGGGGTCATTCAATGAGCAGTTCTTC.

CDR3 residues: CASSQVRVETQYF. The DNA for the CDR3 is TGCGCCAGCAGCCAAGTGAGGGTGGAGACCCAGTACTTC. The chain recombines TRBV4-1 with TRBJ2-5, with D perhaps TRBD2 (5 bases). The germline V gene encodes CDR1 MGHRA and CDR2 YSYEKL. The CDR3 is made up of 13 amino acids. The V end was cut by 1 base, the J end by 5 bases, with 8 bases between.

Points on this clone: A read error may explain this, as a much larger clone is one base away. The chain is built from TRBV4-1 and TRBJ1-1; D might be TRBD1 (5 bases). V lost 4 bases to trimming and J lost 1 base, with 7 bases between them. The CDR3 contains 13 residues. Germline lookup yields CDR1 MGHRA and CDR2 YSYEKL. The CDR3 reads CASSPQENTEAFF. The CDR3 coding sequence is TGCGCCAGCAGCCCACAGGAGAACACTGAAGCTTTCTTT.

The rearrangement uses TRBV6-1 and TRBJ2-5, with TRBD1 identical over 7 bases. The length of the CDR3 is 13 residues. V trimming: 4 bases; J trimming: 5 bases; junction bases outside the gene matches: 4. Germline assignment: CDR1 MNHNS and CDR2 SASEGT. The CDR3 bases are TGTGCCAGCAGTGTCACAGGGGAGGAGACCCAGTACTTC. Its translation: CASSVTGEETQYF.

The V call is TRBV5-1, the J call TRBJ1-1; TRBD1 agrees at 8 bases. V lost 2 bases, J lost 7 bases, and 4 bases stayed unmatched. CDR3 length: 13 residues. CDR1 and CDR2 (germline): SGHRS, YFSETQ. The chain's CDR3 is CASSFPGTGEAFF. CDR3 in DNA: TGCGCCAGCAGCTTTCCCGGGACAGGTGAAGCTTTCTTT. Full variable domain (rest looked up from reference TRBV5-1 and TRBJ1-1): KAGVTQTPRYLIKTRGQQVTLSCSPISGHRSVSWYQQTPGQGLQFLFEYFSETQRNKGNFPGRFSGRQFSNSRSEMNVSTLELGDSALYLCASSFPGTGEAFFGQGTRLTVV.

The J gene is TRBJ1-6, the V gene TRBV9; 10 bases match TRBD1. Germline CDR1 SGDLS, CDR2 YYNGEE. V was pared by 3 bases and J by 9 bases, with 9 bases of the junction left unmatched. This CDR3 is built from 16 residues. CDR3 nucleotide sequence: TGTGCCAGCAGCGCTAGACAGGGGGCGAGGGGTTCACCCCTCCACTTT. Protein: CASSARQGARGSPLHF.

This clone has more than one count but fewer than ten. The chain couples TRBV9 to TRBJ2-2; D unresolved. The V and J ends lost 0 bases and 1 base respectively, with 10 bases between them. The CDR3 contains 16 residues. Germline CDR1 SGDLS, CDR2 YYNGEE. The CDR3 loop is CASSVGSPLNTGELFF. The CDR3 DNA sequence: TGTGCCAGCAGCGTAGGTTCTCCTTTGAACACCGGGGAGCTGTTTTTT.

As regards this clone: An end of the junction does not agree with germline; a read error may underlie this. The chain joins TRBV30 to TRBJ1-2; D is unresolved. The CDR3 has 8 amino acids. Germline assignment: CDR1 GTSNPN and CDR2 SVGIG (reference sequence). In nucleotides, the CDR3 is TGTGCCTGGAAACGGGAGCCCTTC. This sequence encodes CAWKREPF.

The V gene is TRBV6-1, the J gene TRBJ2-5; TRBD2 might be the D (6 bases). CDR1 and CDR2 (germline): MNHNS, SASEGT. V was clipped by 0 bases and J by 1 base, with 18 bases between them. This CDR3 has 18 amino acids. For the CDR3, the DNA is TGTGCCAGCAGTGAAGCCCTAGGAGGGGCCCGGCCCCAAGAGACCCAGTACTTC. Protein sequence: CASSEALGGARPQETQYF.

The V and J genes are TRBV30 and TRBJ1-6; D unresolved. V gave up 2 bases and J gave up 9 bases, with 20 bases separating them. Germline V gene lookup returns CDR1 GTSNPN and CDR2 SVGIG (reference sequence). CDR3 length: 16 residues. The CDR3 region is CAWSPDSGLGASPLHF. As DNA, the CDR3 is TGTGCCTGGAGTCCGGATTCAGGTCTGGGTGCTTCACCCCTCCACTTT.